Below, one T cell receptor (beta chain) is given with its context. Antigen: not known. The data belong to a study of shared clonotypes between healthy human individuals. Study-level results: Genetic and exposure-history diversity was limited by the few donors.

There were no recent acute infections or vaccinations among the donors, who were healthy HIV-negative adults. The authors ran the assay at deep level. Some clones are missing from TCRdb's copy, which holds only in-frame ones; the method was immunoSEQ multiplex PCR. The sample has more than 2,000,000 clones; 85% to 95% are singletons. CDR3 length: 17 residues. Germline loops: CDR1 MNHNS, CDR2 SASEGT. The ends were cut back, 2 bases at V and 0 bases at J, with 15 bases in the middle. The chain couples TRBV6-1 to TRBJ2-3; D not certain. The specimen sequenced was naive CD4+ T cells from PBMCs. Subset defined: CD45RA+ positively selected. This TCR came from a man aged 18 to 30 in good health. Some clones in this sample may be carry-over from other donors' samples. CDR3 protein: CASSEPRAQRSTDTQYF. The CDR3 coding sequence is TGTGCCAGCAGTGAACCCCGGGCACAAAGGAGCACAGATACGCAGTATTTT.